The present TCR beta chain was sequenced within a study of tissue T cells after allogeneic stem cell transplantation. As regards this clone: The antigen is unknown.

Study-level findings and limits: Tissue-detected TCR repertoire was only partly captured by blood and spleen T cells.

Sequencing was performed with immunoSEQ multiplex PCR; in TCRdb, only in-frame clones are kept and a portion is missing. Among fewer than 30,000 clones listed, less than 90% were seen once. Trimming took 6 bases from V and 4 from J, leaving 28 bases between them. From germline, CDR1 is KGHSH and CDR2 LQKENI. The length of the CDR3 is 19 residues. This sample comprised blood, obtained before transplantation. This TCR came from a woman aged 18 to 55 who later had graft-versus-host disease after an allogeneic stem cell transplant. The chain recombines TRBV18 with TRBJ2-4; perhaps TRBD1 as D (6 bases). This CDR3 reads CASSPFQGFASDGKNIQYF. The CDR3 region has the DNA TGTGCCAGCTCCCCCTTCCAGGGGTTTGCCTCGGACGGGAAAAACATTCAGTACTTC.